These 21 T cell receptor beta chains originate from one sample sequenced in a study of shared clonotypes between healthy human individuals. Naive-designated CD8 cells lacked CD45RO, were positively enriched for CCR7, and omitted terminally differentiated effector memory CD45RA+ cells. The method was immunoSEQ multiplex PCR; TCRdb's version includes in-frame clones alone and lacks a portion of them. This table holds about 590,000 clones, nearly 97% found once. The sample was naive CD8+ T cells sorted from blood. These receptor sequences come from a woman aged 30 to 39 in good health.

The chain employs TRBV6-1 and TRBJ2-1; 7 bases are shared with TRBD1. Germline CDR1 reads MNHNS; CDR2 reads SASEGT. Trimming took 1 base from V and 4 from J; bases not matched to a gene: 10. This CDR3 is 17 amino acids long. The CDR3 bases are TGTGCCAGCAGTGAAGGGTGGAGGACAGGACAATACAATGAGCAGTTCTTC. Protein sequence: CASSEGWRTGQYNEQFF.

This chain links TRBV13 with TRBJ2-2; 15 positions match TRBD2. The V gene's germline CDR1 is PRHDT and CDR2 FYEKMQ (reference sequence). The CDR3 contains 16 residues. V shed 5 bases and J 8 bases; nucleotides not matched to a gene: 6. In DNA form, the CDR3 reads TGTGCCAGCAGCGAGGGACTAGCGGGAGGAGTGGGGGAGCTGTTTTTT. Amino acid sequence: CASSEGLAGGVGELFF.

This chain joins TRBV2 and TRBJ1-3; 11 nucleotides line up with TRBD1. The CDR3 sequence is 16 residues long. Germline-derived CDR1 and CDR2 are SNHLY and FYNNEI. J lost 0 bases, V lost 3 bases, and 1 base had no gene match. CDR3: CASSEGTGGSGNTIYF. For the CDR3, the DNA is TGTGCCAGCAGTGAGGGGACAGGGGGCTCTGGAAACACCATATATTTT.

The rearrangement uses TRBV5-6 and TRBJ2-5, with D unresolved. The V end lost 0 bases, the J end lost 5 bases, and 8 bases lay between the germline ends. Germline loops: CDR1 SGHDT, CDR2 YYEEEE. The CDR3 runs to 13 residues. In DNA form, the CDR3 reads TGTGCCAGCAGCTTGGCGTTTGACGAGACCCAGTACTTC. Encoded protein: CASSLAFDETQYF.

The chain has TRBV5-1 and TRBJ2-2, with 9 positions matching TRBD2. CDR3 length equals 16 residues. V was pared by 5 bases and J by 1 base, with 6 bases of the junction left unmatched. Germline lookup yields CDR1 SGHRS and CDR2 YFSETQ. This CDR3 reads CASRPRLAENTGELFF. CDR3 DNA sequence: TGCGCCAGCAGACCGCGACTAGCGGAGAACACCGGGGAGCTGTTTTTT. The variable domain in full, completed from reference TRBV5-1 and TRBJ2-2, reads KAGVTQTPRYLIKTRGQQVTLSCSPISGHRSVSWYQQTPGQGLQFLFEYFSETQRNKGNFPGRFSGRQFSNSRSEMNVSTLELGDSALYLCASRPRLAENTGELFFGEGSRLTVL.

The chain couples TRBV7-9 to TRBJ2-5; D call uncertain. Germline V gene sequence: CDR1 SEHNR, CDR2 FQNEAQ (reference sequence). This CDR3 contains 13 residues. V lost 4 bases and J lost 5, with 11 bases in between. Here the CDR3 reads CASSSPGRETQYF. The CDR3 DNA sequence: TGTGCCAGCAGCTCCCCCGGAAGGGAGACCCAGTACTTC.

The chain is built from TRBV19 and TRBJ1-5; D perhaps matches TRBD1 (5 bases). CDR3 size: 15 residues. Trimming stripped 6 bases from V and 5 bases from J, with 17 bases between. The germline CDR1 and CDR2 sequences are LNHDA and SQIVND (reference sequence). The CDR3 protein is CASRNPGTEYQPQHF. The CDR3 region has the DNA TGTGCCAGTAGAAATCCCGGGACCGAATATCAGCCCCAGCATTTT.

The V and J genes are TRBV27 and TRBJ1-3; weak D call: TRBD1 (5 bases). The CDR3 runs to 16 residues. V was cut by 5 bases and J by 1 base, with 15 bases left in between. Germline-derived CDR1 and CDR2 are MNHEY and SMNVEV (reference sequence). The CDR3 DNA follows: TGTGCCAGCAGTGCGGGGGACGGCGGGTCTGGAAACACCATATATTTT. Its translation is CASSAGDGGSGNTIYF.

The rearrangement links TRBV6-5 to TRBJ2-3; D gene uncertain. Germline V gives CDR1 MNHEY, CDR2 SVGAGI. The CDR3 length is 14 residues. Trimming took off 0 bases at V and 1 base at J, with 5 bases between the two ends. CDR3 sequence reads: CASSYSIGTDTQYF. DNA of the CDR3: TGTGCCAGCAGTTACTCGATTGGCACAGATACGCAGTATTTT.

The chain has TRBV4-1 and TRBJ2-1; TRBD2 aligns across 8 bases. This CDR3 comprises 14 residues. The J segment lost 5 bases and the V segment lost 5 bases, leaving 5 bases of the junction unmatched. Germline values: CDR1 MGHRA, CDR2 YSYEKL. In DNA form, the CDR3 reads TGCGCCAGCAGCTTACTAGCGGAGGACAATGAGCAGTTCTTC. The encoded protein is CASSLLAEDNEQFF.

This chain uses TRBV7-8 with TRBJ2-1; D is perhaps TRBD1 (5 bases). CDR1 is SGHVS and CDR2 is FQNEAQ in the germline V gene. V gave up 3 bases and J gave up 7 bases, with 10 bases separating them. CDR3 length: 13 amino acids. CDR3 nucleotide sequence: TGTGCCAGCAGCTTCGGACAAATAAATGAGCAGTTCTTC. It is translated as CASSFGQINEQFF. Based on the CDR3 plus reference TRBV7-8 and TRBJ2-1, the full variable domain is GAGVSQSPRYKVAKRGQDVALRCDPISGHVSLFWYQQALGQGPEFLTYFQNEAQLDKSGLPSDRFFAERPEGSVSTLKIQRTQQEDSAVYLCASSFGQINEQFFGPGTRLTVL.

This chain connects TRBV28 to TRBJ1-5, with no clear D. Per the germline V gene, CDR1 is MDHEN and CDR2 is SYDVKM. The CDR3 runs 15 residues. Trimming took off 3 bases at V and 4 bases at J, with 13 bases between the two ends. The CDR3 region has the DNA TGTGCCAGCAGTTTTAGGTTTGAAGGGAATCAGCCCCAGCATTTT. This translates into CASSFRFEGNQPQHF. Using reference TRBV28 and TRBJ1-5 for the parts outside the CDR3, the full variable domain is DVKVTQSSRYLVKRTGEKVFLECVQDMDHENMFWYRQDPGLGLRLIYFSYDVKMKEKGDIPEGYSVSREKKERFSLILESASTNQTSMYLCASSFRFEGNQPQHFGDGTRLSIL.

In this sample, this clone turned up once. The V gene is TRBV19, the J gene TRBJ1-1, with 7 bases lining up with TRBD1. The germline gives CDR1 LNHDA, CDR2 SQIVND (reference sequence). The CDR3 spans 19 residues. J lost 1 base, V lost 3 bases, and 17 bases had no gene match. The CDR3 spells CASSIFPVDRRLRNTEAFF. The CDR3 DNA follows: TGTGCCAGTAGTATCTTCCCCGTGGACAGGAGGCTTAGGAACACTGAAGCTTTCTTT. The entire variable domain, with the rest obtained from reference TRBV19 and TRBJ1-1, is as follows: DGGITQSPKYLFRKEGQNVTLSCEQNLNHDAMYWYRQDPGQGLRLIYYSQIVNDFQKGDIAEGYSVSREKKESFPLTVTSAQKNPTAFYLCASSIFPVDRRLRNTEAFFGQGTRLTVV.

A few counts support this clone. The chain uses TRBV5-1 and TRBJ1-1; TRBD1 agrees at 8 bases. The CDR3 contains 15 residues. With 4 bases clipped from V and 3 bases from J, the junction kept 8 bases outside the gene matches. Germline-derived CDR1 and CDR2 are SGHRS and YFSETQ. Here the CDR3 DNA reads TGCGCCAGCAGCCTAGGACAGGGTAGGGACACTGAAGCTTTCTTT. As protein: CASSLGQGRDTEAFF.

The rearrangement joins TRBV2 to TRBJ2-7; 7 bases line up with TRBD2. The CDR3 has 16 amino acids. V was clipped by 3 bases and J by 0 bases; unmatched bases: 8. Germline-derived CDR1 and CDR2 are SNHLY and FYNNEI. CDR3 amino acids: CASSEGIAGVSYEQYF. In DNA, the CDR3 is TGTGCCAGCAGTGAGGGGATAGCGGGTGTCTCCTACGAGCAGTACTTC.

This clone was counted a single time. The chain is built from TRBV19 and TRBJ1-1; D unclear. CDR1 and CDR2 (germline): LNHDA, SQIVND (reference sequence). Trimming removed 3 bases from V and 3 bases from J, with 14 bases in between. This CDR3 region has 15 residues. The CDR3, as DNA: TGTGCCAGTAGTATTGACCATGGAGGGTACACTGAAGCTTTCTTT. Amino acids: CASSIDHGGYTEAFF.

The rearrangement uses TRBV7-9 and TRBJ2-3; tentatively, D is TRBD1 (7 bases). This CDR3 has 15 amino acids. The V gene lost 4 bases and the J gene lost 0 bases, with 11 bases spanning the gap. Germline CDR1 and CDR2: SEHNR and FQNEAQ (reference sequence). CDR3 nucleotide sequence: TGTGCCAGCAGCTCGACAGGGACTAGCACAGATACGCAGTATTTT. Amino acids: CASSSTGTSTDTQYF.

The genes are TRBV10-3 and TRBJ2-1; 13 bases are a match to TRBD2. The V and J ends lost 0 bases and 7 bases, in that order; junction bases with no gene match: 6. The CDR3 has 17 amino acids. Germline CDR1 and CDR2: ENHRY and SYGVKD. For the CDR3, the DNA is TGTGCCATCAGTGAGTCGGTAAGACTAGCGGGAGGAAATGAGCAGTTCTTC. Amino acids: CAISESVRLAGGNEQFF.

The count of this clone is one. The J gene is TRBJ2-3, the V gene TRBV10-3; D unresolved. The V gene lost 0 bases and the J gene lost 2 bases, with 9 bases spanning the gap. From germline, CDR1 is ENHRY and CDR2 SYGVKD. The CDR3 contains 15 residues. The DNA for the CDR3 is TGTGCCATCAGTGAGTCTGATATCGACACAGATACGCAGTATTTT. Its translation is CAISESDIDTDTQYF.

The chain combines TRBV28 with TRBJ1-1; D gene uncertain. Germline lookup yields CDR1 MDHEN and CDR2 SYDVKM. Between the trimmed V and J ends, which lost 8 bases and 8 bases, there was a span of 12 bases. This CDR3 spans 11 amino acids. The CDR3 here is CASGKSGEAFF. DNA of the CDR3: TGTGCCAGCGGTAAAAGCGGGGAAGCTTTCTTT.

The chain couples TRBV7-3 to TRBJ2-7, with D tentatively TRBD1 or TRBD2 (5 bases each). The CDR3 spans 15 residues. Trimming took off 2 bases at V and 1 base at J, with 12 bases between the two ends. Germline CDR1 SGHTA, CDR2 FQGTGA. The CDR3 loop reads CASSLGGSPSYEQYF. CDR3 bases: TGTGCCAGCAGCTTAGGGGGAAGTCCATCCTACGAGCAGTACTTC.